The sequence of this TCR beta chain was determined in a study of post-analysis software for immune sequencing data. About this clonotype: Antigen unknown.

Tagging with unique molecular identifiers was a feature of the TCR beta cDNA libraries. MiXCR, applied by TCRdb to the PCR reads, yields one record per CDR3 protein. This sample has 150,000 to 200,000 distinct CDR3 sequences, with roughly 35% found just once. The length of the CDR3 is 16 residues. CDR1 is DFQATT, CDR2 SNEGSKA, per germline (reference sequence). The V end lost 3 bases, the J end lost 0 bases, and 17 bases lay between the germline ends. General observations from the study: Pronounced co-clustering by F measure was evident among identically batched samples. Normalized Chao1 diversity in multiple sclerosis patients fell significantly below that of controls. Patients carried roughly five TRBV segments more frequently than controls did, and TRBV5-6, TRBV5-1 and TRBV20-1 were among them.

The source of this sequence is a girl between 10 and 17 years old with multiple sclerosis. The chain is built from TRBV20-1 and TRBJ2-5; D possibly corresponds to TRBD2 (6 bases). The sample was blood, taken after autologous hematopoietic stem cell transplantation. CDR3 DNA sequence: TGCAGTGCTAGCGGGAGTTTTATACAGAACCAAGAGACCCAGTACTTC. Protein product: CSASGSFIQNQETQYF.